The 15 T cell receptor beta chains in this list originate from one sample, sequenced in a study of T cells after yellow fever vaccination. TCRdb reprocessed the 5' RACE reads via MiXCR and lists one record per CDR3 protein. The sample has a few hundred thousand distinct CDR3 sequences; about a sixth are singletons. Specimen: PBMCs, collected around 5 days after the first yellow fever vaccination. These receptors were obtained from a man aged 18 to 29 who received the YFV17D yellow fever vaccine.

In its sample, this clonotype was seen a few times. V and J are TRBV7-2 and TRBJ2-1, with 8 bases matching TRBD1. The trim removed 8 bases at V and 3 bases at J, leaving 6 bases unmatched. Germline V gene lookup returns CDR1 SGHTA and CDR2 FQGNSA. This CDR3 comprises 14 residues. As DNA, the CDR3 is TGTGCCAGCGGGCAGGGGGCAGGCTACAATGAGCAGTTCTTC. The encoded protein is CASGQGAGYNEQFF.

This clonotype turned up a few times. The chain links TRBV19 to TRBJ2-7, with 8 positions matching TRBD2. CDR1 LNHDA and CDR2 SQIVND come from the germline V gene (reference sequence). This CDR3 region has 15 residues. Trimming took 3 bases from V and 0 from J; bases not matched to a gene: 4. CDR3 loop: CASSIASGPSYEQYV. CDR3 nucleotide sequence: TGTGCCAGTAGTATCGCTAGCGGGCCCTCCTACGAGCAGTACGTC.

The chain recombines TRBV6-5 with TRBJ1-1; possible D gene TRBD1, 6 bases. Germline-derived CDR1 and CDR2 are MNHEY and SVGAGI. Trimming left V 2 bases short and J 4 bases short, with 11 bases between. CDR3 size: 14 residues. The CDR3 here is CASSYVGGPTEAFF. DNA for the CDR3: TGTGCCAGCAGTTACGTTGGGGGGCCCACTGAAGCTTTCTTT.

This chain connects TRBV12-3 or TRBV12-4 to TRBJ1-1; no reliable D call. V dropped 6 bases and J dropped 1 base, with 9 bases sitting between them. The CDR3 runs 13 residues. The CDR3, as DNA: TGTGCCAGCAGACGGAGGGAGAACACTGAAGCTTTCTTT. Amino acid sequence: CASRRRENTEAFF.

This clonotype was counted only a few times. V gene TRBV6-1 combines with J gene TRBJ1-3; D uncertain. Germline CDR1 and CDR2: MNHNS and SASEGT. The CDR3 length is 14 residues. Trimming took off 8 bases at V and 5 bases at J, with 16 bases between the two ends. The DNA for the CDR3 is TGTGCCAGCGAACTGATGCCACCTCGAAACACCATATATTTT. The encoded protein is CASELMPPRNTIYF.

Written as DNA, the CDR3 is TGTGCCAGCAGCCGAGGGGGGAACTATGGCTACACCTTC. Residues: CASSRGGNYGYTF. This chain connects TRBV6-1 to TRBJ1-2; TRBD1 is a possible D gene (6 bases). Per the germline V gene, CDR1 is MNHNS and CDR2 is SASEGT. The CDR3 runs to 13 residues. V was trimmed by 6 bases and J by 2 bases, leaving 10 bases between them.

This clonotype has only a few counts. V and J are TRBV4-1 and TRBJ2-1; tentative D call: TRBD1 (6 bases). V lost 2 bases to trimming and J lost 1 base, with 15 bases between them. Germline CDR1 and CDR2: MGHRA and YSYEKL. CDR3 length equals 17 residues. CDR3 protein: CASSQFSVGQSYNEQFF. The CDR3 coding sequence is TGCGCCAGCAGCCAATTCTCGGTTGGACAGTCCTACAATGAGCAGTTCTTC.

This clonotype was found a few times. The chain combines TRBV6-2 or TRBV6-3 with TRBJ1-6; 7 bases are shared with TRBD1. Germline V gene lookup returns CDR1 MNHEY and CDR2 SVGEGT. V trimming: 2 bases; J trimming: 5 bases; junction bases outside the gene matches: 0. The CDR3 length is 14 residues. The CDR3 nucleotides read TGTGCCAGCAGTTACGACAGGGATAATTCACCCCTCCACTTT. Its translation: CASSYDRDNSPLHF.

This clonotype turned up a few times. The chain has TRBV12-3 or TRBV12-4 and TRBJ2-7; either TRBD1 or TRBD2 may fit D (7 bases each). This CDR3 has 16 amino acids. V gave up 2 bases and J gave up 2 bases, with 16 bases separating them. CDR3 nucleotide sequence: TGTGCCAGCAGTTTATACCCCAGGGGGGGGACCTACGAGCAGTACTTC. The encoded protein is CASSLYPRGGTYEQYF.

This chain links TRBV20-1 with TRBJ1-3; D gene unclear. V lost 7 bases to trimming and J lost 2 bases, with 12 bases between them. The CDR3 sequence is 13 residues long. Germline V gene data show CDR1 as DFQATT and CDR2 as SNEGSKA (reference sequence). The CDR3 loop reads CSVAGRAGNTIYF. The CDR3 nucleotides read TGCAGTGTCGCGGGAAGGGCTGGAAACACCATATATTTT.

This clonotype was found a few times. V and J are TRBV4-1 and TRBJ1-1; no reliable D call. CDR1 and CDR2 from the germline V gene are MGHRA and YSYEKL. The length of the CDR3 is 13 residues. V was trimmed by 4 bases and J by 4 bases, leaving 10 bases between them. CDR3 coding DNA: TGCGCCAGCAGCCCGGGGTTGGGCACTGAAGCTTTCTTT. Translating it yields CASSPGLGTEAFF.

The rearrangement uses TRBV5-6 and TRBJ2-7; 10 bases map to TRBD1. CDR1 is SGHDT, CDR2 YYEEEE, per germline. The J segment lost 6 bases and the V segment lost 0 bases, leaving 3 bases of the junction unmatched. This CDR3 has 14 residues. In DNA form, the CDR3 reads TGTGCCAGCAGCTTGGGGGGGACAGGGGTCGAGCAGTACTTC. Encoded protein: CASSLGGTGVEQYF.

The CDR3 coding sequence is TGCGCCAGCAGCCAAGATCCTAGCGGGGGGGCAGTAGAAGAGACCCAGTACTTC. Protein product: CASSQDPSGGAVEETQYF. V usage is TRBV4-1 and J usage is TRBJ2-5; 12 bases match TRBD2. From germline, CDR1 is MGHRA and CDR2 YSYEKL. The trim removed 0 bases at V and 3 bases at J, leaving 8 bases unmatched. The CDR3 is 18 residues long.

The J gene is TRBJ2-5, the V gene TRBV11-2; D is uncertain. This CDR3 contains 16 residues. Trimming shortened V by 5 bases and J by 1 base, and 17 bases separated the two germline ends. CDR1 SGHAT and CDR2 FQNNGV come from the germline V gene. The CDR3 loop reads CASSHNALASQETQYF. In DNA form, the CDR3 reads TGTGCCAGCAGCCACAATGCTCTGGCGTCCCAAGAGACCCAGTACTTC.

This clonotype has at least ten counts. This chain joins TRBV20-1 and TRBJ1-1, with D hard to call. The CDR3 is 14 amino acids. Germline V lookup: CDR1 DFQATT, CDR2 SNEGSKA (reference sequence). V lost 0 bases and J lost 1, with 9 bases in between. The CDR3 sequence: CSARDPRRNTEAFF. CDR3 bases: TGCAGTGCTAGAGATCCGCGCAGGAACACTGAAGCTTTCTTT.